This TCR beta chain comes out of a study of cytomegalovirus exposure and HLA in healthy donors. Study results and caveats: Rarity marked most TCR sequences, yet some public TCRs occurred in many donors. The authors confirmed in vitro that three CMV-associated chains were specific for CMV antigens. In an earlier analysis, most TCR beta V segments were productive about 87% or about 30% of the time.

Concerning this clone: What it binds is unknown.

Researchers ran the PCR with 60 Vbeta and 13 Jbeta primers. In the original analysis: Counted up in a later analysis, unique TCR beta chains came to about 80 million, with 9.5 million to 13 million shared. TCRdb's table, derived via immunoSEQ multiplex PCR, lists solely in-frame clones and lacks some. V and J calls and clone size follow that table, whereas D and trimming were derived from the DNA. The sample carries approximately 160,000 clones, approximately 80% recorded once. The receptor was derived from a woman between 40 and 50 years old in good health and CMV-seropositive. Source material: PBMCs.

The CDR3 DNA is TGCGCCAGCAGCCCGGGACAGTTTAGCACAGATACGCAGTATTTT. Its protein is CASSPGQFSTDTQYF. The V and J genes are TRBV10-1 and TRBJ2-3; 7 positions match TRBD1. The CDR3 contains 15 residues. Germline CDR1 reads WNHNN; CDR2 reads SYGVQD (reference sequence). J lost 0 bases, V lost 6 bases, and 6 bases had no gene match.